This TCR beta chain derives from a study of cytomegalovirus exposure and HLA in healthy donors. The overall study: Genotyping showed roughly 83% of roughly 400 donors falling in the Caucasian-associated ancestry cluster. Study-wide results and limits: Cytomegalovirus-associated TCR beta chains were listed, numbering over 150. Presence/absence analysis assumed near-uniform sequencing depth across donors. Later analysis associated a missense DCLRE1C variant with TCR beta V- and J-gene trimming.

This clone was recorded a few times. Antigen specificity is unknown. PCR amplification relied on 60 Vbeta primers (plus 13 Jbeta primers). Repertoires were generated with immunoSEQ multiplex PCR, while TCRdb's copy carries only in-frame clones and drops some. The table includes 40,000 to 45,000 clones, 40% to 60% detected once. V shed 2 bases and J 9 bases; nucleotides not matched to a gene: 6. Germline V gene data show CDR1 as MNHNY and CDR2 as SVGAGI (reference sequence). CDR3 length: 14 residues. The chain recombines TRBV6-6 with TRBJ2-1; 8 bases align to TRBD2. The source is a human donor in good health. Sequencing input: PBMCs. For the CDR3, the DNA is TGTGCCAGCAGTTACGCGGGAGGTACCGGTGAGCAGTTCTTC. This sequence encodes CASSYAGGTGEQFF.